The T cell receptor beta chain under discussion was sequenced for a study of identical twins. Study outcomes and limitations: Weaker excess sharing between twins was seen in beta out-of-frame sequences.

In its sample, this clonotype was seen a few times. Its specificity is unknown. Unique molecular identifiers were in the cDNA, with template-switch universal primer binding. TCRdb itself ran the 5' RACE reads through MiXCR, one entry per CDR3 protein. This sample has 500,000 to 600,000 distinct CDR3 sequences; 20% to 25% occur once, and the top ten carry 0.8% to 1%. Germline lookup yields CDR1 LGHNA and CDR2 YSLEER. This CDR3 region has 14 residues. The germline V and J ends were trimmed by 0 bases and 5 bases, with 10 bases remaining between them. This same sample was also taken into another study, of T cells expressing NK-cell markers.

The specimen sequenced was CD4+ T cells sorted from blood. The TCR sequence derives from a woman aged 18-29 years in good health. The chain couples TRBV4-3 to TRBJ1-1; the D is unclear. In DNA form, the CDR3 reads TGCGCCAGCAGCCAAGATATTCAGTGGACTGAAGCTTTCTTT. This translates into CASSQDIQWTEAFF.